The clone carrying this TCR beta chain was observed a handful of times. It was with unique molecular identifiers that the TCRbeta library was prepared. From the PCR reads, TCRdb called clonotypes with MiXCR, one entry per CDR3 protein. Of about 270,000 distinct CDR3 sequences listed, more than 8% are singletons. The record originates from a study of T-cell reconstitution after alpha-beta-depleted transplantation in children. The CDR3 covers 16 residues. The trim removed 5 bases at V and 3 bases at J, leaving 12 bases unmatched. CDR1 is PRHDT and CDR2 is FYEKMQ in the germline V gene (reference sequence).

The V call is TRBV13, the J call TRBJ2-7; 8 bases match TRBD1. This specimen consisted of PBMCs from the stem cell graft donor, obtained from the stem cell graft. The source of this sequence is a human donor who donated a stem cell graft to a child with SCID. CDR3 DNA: TGTGCCAGCAGCGTTGCCCGGACAGGGCTAAACTACGAGCAGTACTTC. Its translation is CASSVARTGLNYEQYF.